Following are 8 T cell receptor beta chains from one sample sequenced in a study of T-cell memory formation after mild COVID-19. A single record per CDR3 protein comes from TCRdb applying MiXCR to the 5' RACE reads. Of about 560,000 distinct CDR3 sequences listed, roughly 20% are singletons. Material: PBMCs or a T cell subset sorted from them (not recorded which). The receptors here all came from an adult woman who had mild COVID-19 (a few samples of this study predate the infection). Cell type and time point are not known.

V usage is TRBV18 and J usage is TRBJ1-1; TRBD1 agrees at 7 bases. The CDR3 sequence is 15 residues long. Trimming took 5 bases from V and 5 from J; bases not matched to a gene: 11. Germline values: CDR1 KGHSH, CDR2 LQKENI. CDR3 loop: CASSTGQQRGTEAFF. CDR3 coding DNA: TGTGCCAGCTCAACGGGACAGCAACGGGGGACTGAAGCTTTCTTT.

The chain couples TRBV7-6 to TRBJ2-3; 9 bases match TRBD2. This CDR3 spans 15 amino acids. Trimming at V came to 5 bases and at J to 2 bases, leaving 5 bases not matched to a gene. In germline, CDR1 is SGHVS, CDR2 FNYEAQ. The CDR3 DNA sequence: TGTGCCAGCAGCCAGGGACTAGCCTACACAGATACGCAGTATTTT. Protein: CASSQGLAYTDTQYF.

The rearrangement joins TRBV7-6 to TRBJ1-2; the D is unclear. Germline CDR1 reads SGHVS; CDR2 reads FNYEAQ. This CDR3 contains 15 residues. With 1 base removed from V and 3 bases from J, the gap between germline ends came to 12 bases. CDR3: CASSLGPGTHYGYTF. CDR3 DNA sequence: TGTGCCAGCAGCTTAGGTCCGGGCACCCACTATGGCTACACCTTC.

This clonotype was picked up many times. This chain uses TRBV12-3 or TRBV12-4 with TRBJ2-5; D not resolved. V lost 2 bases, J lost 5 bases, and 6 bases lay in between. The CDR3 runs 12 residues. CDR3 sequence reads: CASSLTMETQYF. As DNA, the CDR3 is TGTGCCAGCAGTTTAACAATGGAGACCCAGTACTTC.

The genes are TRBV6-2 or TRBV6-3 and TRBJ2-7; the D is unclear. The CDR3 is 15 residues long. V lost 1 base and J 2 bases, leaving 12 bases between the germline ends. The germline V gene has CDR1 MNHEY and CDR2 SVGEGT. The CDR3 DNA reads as TGTGCCAGCAGTTACTTCCTAGACCCCACCTACGAGCAGTACTTC. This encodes CASSYFLDPTYEQYF.

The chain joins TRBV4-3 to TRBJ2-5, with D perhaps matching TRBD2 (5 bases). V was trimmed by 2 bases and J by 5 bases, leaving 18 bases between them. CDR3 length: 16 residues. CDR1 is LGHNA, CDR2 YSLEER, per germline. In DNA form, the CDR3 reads TGCGCCAGCAGCCAATCCCCGGCCCCCAGAGGGGAGACCCAGTACTTC. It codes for CASSQSPAPRGETQYF.

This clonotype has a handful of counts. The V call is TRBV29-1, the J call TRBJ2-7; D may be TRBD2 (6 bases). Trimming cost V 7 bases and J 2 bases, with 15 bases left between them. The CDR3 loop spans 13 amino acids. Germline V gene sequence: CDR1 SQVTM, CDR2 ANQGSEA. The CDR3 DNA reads TGCAGCGCCTCAGGCGGGGATGCCTACGAGCAGTACTTC. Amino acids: CSASGGDAYEQYF.

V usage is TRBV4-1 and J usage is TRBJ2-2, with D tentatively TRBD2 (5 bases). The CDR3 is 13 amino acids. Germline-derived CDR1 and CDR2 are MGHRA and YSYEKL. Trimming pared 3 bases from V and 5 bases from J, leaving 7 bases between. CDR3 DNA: TGCGCCAGCAGCCACACGGGAACCGGGGAGCTGTTTTTT. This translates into CASSHTGTGELFF.